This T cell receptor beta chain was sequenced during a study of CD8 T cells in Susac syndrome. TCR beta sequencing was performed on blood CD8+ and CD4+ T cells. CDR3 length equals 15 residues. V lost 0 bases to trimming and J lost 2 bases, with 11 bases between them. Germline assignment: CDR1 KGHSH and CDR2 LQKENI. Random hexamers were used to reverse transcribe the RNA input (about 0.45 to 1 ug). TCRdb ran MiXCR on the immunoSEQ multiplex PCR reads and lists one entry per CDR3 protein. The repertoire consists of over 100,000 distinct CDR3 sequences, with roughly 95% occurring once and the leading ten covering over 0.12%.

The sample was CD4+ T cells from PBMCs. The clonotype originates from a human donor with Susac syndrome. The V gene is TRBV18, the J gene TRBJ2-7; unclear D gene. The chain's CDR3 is CASSPPLAGAYEQYF. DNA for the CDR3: TGTGCCAGCTCACCACCGCTGGCAGGAGCCTACGAGCAGTACTTC.